Below, 29 T cell receptor beta chains from the same sample are listed, as sequenced in a study of blood T cell repertoires in COVID-19. Sequenced by immunoSEQ multiplex PCR; TCRdb stores in-frame clones only, minus some. This sample yields some 190,000 clones, of which 76% are seen a single time; approximately 8.6% belongs to the top ten. The sequencing input was peripheral blood. The receptors stem from a woman aged 45-65 years with active or convalescent COVID-19.

The chain recombines TRBV6-6 with TRBJ1-6; 7 nucleotides line up with TRBD1. The CDR3 length is 14 residues. The V gene's germline CDR1 is MNHNY and CDR2 SVGAGI (reference sequence). V lost 6 bases, J lost 5 bases, and 4 bases stayed unmatched. The CDR3 loop reads CASSAGQDNSPLHF. DNA of the CDR3: TGTGCCAGCAGCGCCGGACAGGATAATTCACCCCTCCACTTT.

The V call is TRBV11-1, the J call TRBJ1-1; D gene unclear. This CDR3 is 14 amino acids long. CDR1 and CDR2 (germline): SGHAT, FQDESV (reference sequence). V was pared by 0 bases and J by 1 base, with 6 bases between. The DNA of the CDR3 is TGTGCCAGCAGCTTAGCGACGGGGAACACTGAAGCTTTCTTT. Protein product: CASSLATGNTEAFF.

In the case of this clone: The identical CDR3 is also encoded by other nucleotide sequences in the sample. The gene calls are TRBV19 and TRBJ1-1; perhaps TRBD1 as D (6 bases). Trimming shortened V by 3 bases and J by 2 bases, and 7 bases separated the two germline ends. The CDR3 has 13 amino acids. Germline V lookup: CDR1 LNHDA, CDR2 SQIVND (reference sequence). The CDR3 DNA reads as TGTGCCAGTAGTATGACAGGTAACACTGAAGCTTTCTTT. It encodes CASSMTGNTEAFF.

V and J are TRBV6-1 and TRBJ1-2; 7 bases align to TRBD1. V dropped 6 bases and J dropped 7; count of bases not matched to a gene: 11. This CDR3 has 14 amino acids. Per the germline V gene, CDR1 is MNHNS and CDR2 is SASEGT. DNA for the CDR3: TGTGCCAGCAGGACGACCGGGACAGCTGGTGGCTACACCTTC. It specifies CASRTTGTAGGYTF.

The CDR3 spells CASSPGRRGSGNTIYF. Written as DNA, the CDR3 is TGTGCCAGCAGCCCAGGGCGCAGGGGCTCTGGAAACACCATATATTTT. The chain joins TRBV7-2 to TRBJ1-3, with D perhaps TRBD1 (6 bases). Germline CDR1 and CDR2: SGHTA and FQGNSA. Trimming pared 5 bases from V and 0 bases from J, leaving 14 bases between. The CDR3 contains 16 residues.

This chain connects TRBV6-6 to TRBJ1-3; TRBD1 might be the D (5 bases). This CDR3 has 15 residues. Per the germline V gene, CDR1 is MNHNY and CDR2 is SVGAGI (reference sequence). Trimming took 2 bases from V and 4 from J, leaving 12 bases between them. The CDR3 region is CASSYGGARGNTIYF. In DNA, the CDR3 is TGTGCCAGCAGTTACGGCGGGGCGCGGGGAAACACCATATATTTT.

The chain recombines TRBV7-2 with TRBJ1-1; 7 bases line up with TRBD1. J lost 5 bases, V lost 3 bases, and 12 bases had no gene match. The germline V gene has CDR1 SGHTA and CDR2 FQGNSA. The length of the CDR3 is 16 residues. The CDR3 bases are TGTGCCAGCAGCTTCCTCGCAGGGGGGTTCGGAACTGAAGCTTTCTTT. Translation gives CASSFLAGGFGTEAFF.

This clone was seen repeatedly, ten times or more. The chain links TRBV27 to TRBJ2-3; D gene unclear. Trimming took 6 bases from V and 5 from J, leaving 9 bases between them. This CDR3 has 12 amino acids. CDR1 and CDR2 from the germline V gene are MNHEY and SMNVEV (reference sequence). CDR3: CASRARLDTQYF. The CDR3 DNA sequence: TGTGCCAGCAGGGCTAGGCTAGATACGCAGTATTTT.

This clone was seen more than once but under ten times. V gene TRBV7-9 combines with J gene TRBJ1-1; 10 bases are a match to TRBD1. Germline V gene sequence: CDR1 SEHNR, CDR2 FQNEAQ (reference sequence). The V segment lost 4 bases and the J segment 4 bases; nucleotides outside the gene matches: 3. This CDR3 has 14 residues. The CDR3: CASSWDRGSTEAFF. DNA for the CDR3: TGTGCCAGCAGCTGGGACAGGGGCTCCACTGAAGCTTTCTTT.

This chain joins TRBV7-2 and TRBJ1-2, with a possible D match to TRBD1 (6 bases). The V gene lost 0 bases and the J gene lost 2 bases, with 7 bases spanning the gap. The CDR3 consists of 14 residues. Germline V gene data show CDR1 as SGHTA and CDR2 as FQGNSA. CDR3 nucleotide sequence: TGTGCCAGCAGCTTAGCCCAGGGGAACTATGGCTACACCTTC. Its translation is CASSLAQGNYGYTF.

The chain is built from TRBV6-5 and TRBJ1-1; 8 bases fit TRBD1. This CDR3 has 14 residues. The J segment lost 0 bases and the V segment lost 8 bases, leaving 5 bases of the junction unmatched. Germline values: CDR1 MNHEY, CDR2 SVGAGI. The DNA for the CDR3 is TGTGCCAGCGGGAGGACAGGGATGAACACTGAAGCTTTCTTT. It translates to CASGRTGMNTEAFF.

The chain carries TRBV29-1 and TRBJ1-1; maybe TRBD1 (5 bases). This CDR3 has 13 residues. In germline, CDR1 is SQVTM, CDR2 ANQGSEA. The V end lost 2 bases, the J end lost 1 base, and 8 bases lay between the germline ends. DNA of the CDR3: TGCAGCGTTGAATCGACAGCGAACACTGAAGCTTTCTTT. The encoded protein is CSVESTANTEAFF.

This clone has more than one count but fewer than ten. The rearrangement uses TRBV6-1 and TRBJ2-7; D ambiguous. The V and J ends lost 1 base and 4 bases respectively, with 5 bases between them. Germline values: CDR1 MNHNS, CDR2 SASEGT. The CDR3 contains 12 residues. CDR3 nucleotides: TGTGCCAGCAGTGAAGTGAGGTACGAGCAGTACTTC. It yields the protein CASSEVRYEQYF.

This chain uses TRBV19 with TRBJ2-3; 11 bases align to TRBD2. V shed 6 bases, J shed 2 bases, and the junction held 7 bases outside the gene matches. Germline-derived CDR1 and CDR2 are LNHDA and SQIVND (reference sequence). The CDR3 contains 16 residues. For the CDR3, the DNA is TGTGCCAGTAGACCATCTAGCGGGGGGCTCACAGATACGCAGTATTTT. Amino acids: CASRPSSGGLTDTQYF.

The rearrangement uses TRBV27 and TRBJ1-1; D call uncertain. The CDR3 loop spans 13 amino acids. The germline CDR1 and CDR2 sequences are MNHEY and SMNVEV (reference sequence). Trimming pared 5 bases from V and 5 bases from J, leaving 12 bases between. CDR3 DNA sequence: TGTGCCAGCAGTCCCCGAGGGTGGACTGAAGCTTTCTTT. Its translation: CASSPRGWTEAFF.

This chain links TRBV19 with TRBJ2-7; D is perhaps TRBD2 (7 bases). The germline V gene has CDR1 LNHDA and CDR2 SQIVND (reference sequence). The V end was cut by 6 bases, the J end by 5 bases, with 17 bases between. The CDR3 runs to 14 residues. The CDR3: CASRGGRLSDEQYF. CDR3 bases: TGTGCCAGTAGGGGGGGGCGCCTTAGCGACGAGCAGTACTTC.

The V call is TRBV5-4, the J call TRBJ1-4, with D tentatively TRBD1 (5 bases). The length of the CDR3 is 15 residues. The V end lost 0 bases, the J end lost 8 bases, and 14 bases lay between the germline ends. Germline CDR1 SGHNT, CDR2 YYREEE (reference sequence). The CDR3 nucleotides are TGTGCCAGCAGCTTGGAGGCAGACGGGGGAGAAAAACTGTTTTTT. Its translation: CASSLEADGGEKLFF.

The genes are TRBV5-1 and TRBJ1-2; 9 nucleotides line up with TRBD1. CDR1 and CDR2 (germline): SGHRS, YFSETQ. CDR3 length: 15 amino acids. With 4 bases clipped from V and 2 bases from J, the junction kept 6 bases outside the gene matches. The chain's CDR3 is CASSPGTGINYGYTF. CDR3 nucleotide sequence: TGCGCCAGCAGCCCCGGGACAGGGATCAACTATGGCTACACCTTC.

The chain carries TRBV28 and TRBJ2-1, with 7 bases identical to TRBD2. With V trimmed by 3 bases and J by 5 bases, 4 bases remained unmatched. Germline CDR1 and CDR2: MDHEN and SYDVKM. There are 14 residues in the CDR3. The DNA of the CDR3 is TGTGCCAGCAGTTTCGGCGGGAGTAACAATGAGCAGTTCTTC. Translated: CASSFGGSNNEQFF.

This sequence joins TRBV19 and TRBJ2-7, with TRBD1 as a possible D gene (9 bases). V gave up 5 bases and J gave up 4 bases, with 18 bases separating them. CDR3 length: 15 residues. Looked up from germline, CDR1 is LNHDA and CDR2 is SQIVND (reference sequence). Here the CDR3 reads CASSRGGTGSYEQYF. The CDR3 DNA reads as TGTGCCAGTAGTCGGGGGGGGACAGGGTCGTACGAGCAGTACTTC.

V and J are TRBV9 and TRBJ2-7, with 7 nucleotides matching TRBD1. V lost 3 bases and J lost 6; bases outside the gene matches: 6. CDR3 length equals 13 residues. Germline lookup yields CDR1 SGDLS and CDR2 YYNGEE. CDR3 bases: TGTGCCAGCAGCGGAGCAGACAGGGTCGAGCAGTACTTC. Protein product: CASSGADRVEQYF.

The chain links TRBV2 to TRBJ2-3, with a possible D match to TRBD2 (6 bases). This CDR3 contains 15 residues. V was cut by 9 bases and J by 0 bases, with 16 bases left in between. Per the germline V gene, CDR1 is SNHLY and CDR2 is FYNNEI. The CDR3 region is CASGRNSGSTDTQYF. DNA of the CDR3: TGTGCCAGTGGGAGGAATAGCGGAAGCACAGATACGCAGTATTTT.

The sample holds a few counts of this clone. CDR3 in DNA: TGTGCCAGCAGCTTAGAACAGGGGGCGGGAACTGAAGCTTTCTTT. Translated: CASSLEQGAGTEAFF. The V gene is TRBV7-2, the J gene TRBJ1-1, with 9 bases identical to TRBD1. The length of the CDR3 is 15 residues. Trimming removed 1 base from V and 5 bases from J; junction bases left unmatched: 5. From germline, CDR1 is SGHTA and CDR2 FQGNSA.

The rearrangement joins TRBV10-3 to TRBJ1-1; possibly TRBD1 for D (6 bases). Trimming stripped 1 base from V and 5 bases from J, with 11 bases between. The CDR3 runs 14 residues. Germline V gene data show CDR1 as ENHRY and CDR2 as SYGVKD. The chain's CDR3 is CAISEWEGGTEAFF. In DNA, the CDR3 is TGTGCCATCAGTGAGTGGGAGGGGGGGACTGAAGCTTTCTTT.

The chain employs TRBV6-1 and TRBJ2-1; 12 bases are shared with TRBD1. Trimming at V came to 0 bases and at J to 7 bases, leaving 4 bases not matched to a gene. CDR1 is MNHNS, CDR2 SASEGT, per germline. This CDR3 has 16 amino acids. As DNA, the CDR3 is TGTGCCAGCAGTGAAGCGGGGGGACAGGGGGCAAATGAGCAGTTCTTC. This gives the protein CASSEAGGQGANEQFF.

The rearrangement uses TRBV6-2 or TRBV6-3 and TRBJ2-5; 8 bases align to TRBD2. Per germline, CDR1 MNHEY and CDR2 SVGEGT. The trim removed 5 bases at V and 5 bases at J, leaving 7 bases unmatched. This CDR3 is 14 amino acids long. Here the CDR3 reads CASSTAGTRETQYF. CDR3 sequence (DNA): TGTGCCAGCAGTACGGCCGGGACTAGGGAGACCCAGTACTTC.

The CDR3 is CASSYDRGGEKLFF. The CDR3 coding sequence is TGTGCCAGCAGCTACGACAGGGGGGGCGAAAAACTGTTTTTT. The gene calls are TRBV7-2 and TRBJ1-4; 9 bases are a match to TRBD1. The V gene end was trimmed by 4 bases and the J gene end by 8 bases; junction bases not matched to a gene: 5. The germline V gene has CDR1 SGHTA and CDR2 FQGNSA. The CDR3 is 14 residues long.

J is TRBJ2-3 and V is TRBV29-1; D might be TRBD1 (5 bases). This CDR3 region has 15 residues. Germline lookup yields CDR1 SQVTM and CDR2 ANQGSEA. The V end was cut by 2 bases, the J end by 1 base, with 13 bases between. The CDR3 DNA follows: TGCAGCGTTGAAAGTGCGGTCAGGGGCACAGATACGCAGTATTTT. Amino acid sequence: CSVESAVRGTDTQYF.

The J gene is TRBJ2-5, the V gene TRBV2; D is ambiguous. The length of the CDR3 is 13 residues. The V and J ends lost 2 bases and 5 bases respectively, with 9 bases between them. The germline CDR1 and CDR2 sequences are SNHLY and FYNNEI. CDR3 sequence: CASSESGSETQYF. CDR3 sequence (DNA): TGTGCCAGCAGTGAATCAGGCTCGGAGACCCAGTACTTC.